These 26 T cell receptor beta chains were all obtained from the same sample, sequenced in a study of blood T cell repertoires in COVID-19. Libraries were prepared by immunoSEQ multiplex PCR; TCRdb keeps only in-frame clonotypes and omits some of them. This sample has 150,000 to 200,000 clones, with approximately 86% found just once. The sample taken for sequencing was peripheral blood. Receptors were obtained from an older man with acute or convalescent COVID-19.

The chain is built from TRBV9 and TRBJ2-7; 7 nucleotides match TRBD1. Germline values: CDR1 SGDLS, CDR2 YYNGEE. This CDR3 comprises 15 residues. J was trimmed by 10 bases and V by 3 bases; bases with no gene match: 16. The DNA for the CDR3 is TGTGCCAGCAGCGCCGGGACAGTTTATGGGGGAGTTCAGTACTTC. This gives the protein CASSAGTVYGGVQYF.

The CDR3 DNA sequence: TGTGCCAGTAGTATAGGCAGGGTTCGGCCCCAGCATTTT. Amino acid sequence: CASSIGRVRPQHF. The chain employs TRBV19 and TRBJ1-5; D possibly corresponds to TRBD1 (5 bases). The CDR3 contains 13 residues. Trimming removed 1 base at V and 9 bases at J, with 10 bases between. Looked up from germline, CDR1 is LNHDA and CDR2 is SQIVND (reference sequence).

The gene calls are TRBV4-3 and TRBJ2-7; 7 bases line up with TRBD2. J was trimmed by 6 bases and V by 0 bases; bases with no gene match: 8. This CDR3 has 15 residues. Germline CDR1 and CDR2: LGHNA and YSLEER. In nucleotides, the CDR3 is TGCGCCAGCAGCCAAGACCAAACGGGGGGTCTCGAGCAGTACTTC. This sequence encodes CASSQDQTGGLEQYF.

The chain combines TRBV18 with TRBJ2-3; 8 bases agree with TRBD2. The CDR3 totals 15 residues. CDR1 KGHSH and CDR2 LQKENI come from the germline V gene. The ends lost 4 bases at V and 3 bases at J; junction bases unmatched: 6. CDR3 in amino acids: CASSRRSGGTDTQYF. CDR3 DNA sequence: TGTGCCAGCTCACGAAGGAGCGGGGGAACAGATACGCAGTATTTT.

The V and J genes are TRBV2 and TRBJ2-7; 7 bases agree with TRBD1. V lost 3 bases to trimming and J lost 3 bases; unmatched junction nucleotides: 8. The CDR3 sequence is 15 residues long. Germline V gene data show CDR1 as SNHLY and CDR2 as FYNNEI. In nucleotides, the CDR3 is TGTGCCAGCAGTGAGGGGTACGGGACAGTCTACGAGCAGTACTTC. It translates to CASSEGYGTVYEQYF.

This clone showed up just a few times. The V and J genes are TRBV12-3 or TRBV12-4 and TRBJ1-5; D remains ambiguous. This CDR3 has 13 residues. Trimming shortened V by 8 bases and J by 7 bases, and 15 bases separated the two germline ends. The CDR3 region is CASGLTEGQPQHF. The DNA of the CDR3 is TGTGCCAGCGGCCTAACGGAGGGCCAGCCCCAGCATTTT.

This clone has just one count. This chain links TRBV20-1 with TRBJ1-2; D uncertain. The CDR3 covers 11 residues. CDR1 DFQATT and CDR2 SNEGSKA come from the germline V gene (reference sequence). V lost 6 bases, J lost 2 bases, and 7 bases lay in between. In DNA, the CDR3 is TGCAGTGCGGAGATGAACTATGGCTACACCTTC. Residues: CSAEMNYGYTF.

The CDR3 nucleotides are TGCGCCAGCAGACCCGGACAGGGGGCAAGGGAGCAGTACTTC. Residues: CASRPGQGAREQYF. The J gene is TRBJ2-7, the V gene TRBV4-1, with 11 bases identical to TRBD1. Germline CDR1 reads MGHRA; CDR2 reads YSYEKL. The CDR3 is 14 amino acids. J lost 7 bases, V lost 6 bases, and 8 bases had no gene match.

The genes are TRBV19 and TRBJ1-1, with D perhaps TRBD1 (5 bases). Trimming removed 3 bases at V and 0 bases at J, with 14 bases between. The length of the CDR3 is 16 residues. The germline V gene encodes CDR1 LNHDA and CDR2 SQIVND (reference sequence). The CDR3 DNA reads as TGTGCCAGTAGTATTATGTGGGGGGATCTGAACACTGAAGCTTTCTTT. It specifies CASSIMWGDLNTEAFF.

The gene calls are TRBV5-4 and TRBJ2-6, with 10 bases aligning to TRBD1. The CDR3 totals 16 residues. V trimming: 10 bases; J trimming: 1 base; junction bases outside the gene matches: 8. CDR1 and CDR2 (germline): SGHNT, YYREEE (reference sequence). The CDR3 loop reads CAGDRGLGSGANVLTF. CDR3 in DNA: TGTGCCGGAGACAGGGGGCTTGGTTCTGGGGCCAACGTCCTGACTTTC.

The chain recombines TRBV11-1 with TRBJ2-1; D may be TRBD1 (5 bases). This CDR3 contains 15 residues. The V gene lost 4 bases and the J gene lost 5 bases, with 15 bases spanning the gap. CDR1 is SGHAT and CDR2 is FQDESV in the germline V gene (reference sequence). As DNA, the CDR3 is TGTGCCAGCAGCTCGACAGTCGATAAGGACAATGAGCAGTTCTTC. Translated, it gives CASSSTVDKDNEQFF.

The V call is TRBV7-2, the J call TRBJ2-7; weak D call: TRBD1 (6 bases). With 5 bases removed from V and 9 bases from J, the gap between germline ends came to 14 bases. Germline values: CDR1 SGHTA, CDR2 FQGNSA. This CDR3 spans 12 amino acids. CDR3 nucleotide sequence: TGTGCCAGCAGCAAAAACAGGGACGGGCAGTACTTC. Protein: CASSKNRDGQYF.

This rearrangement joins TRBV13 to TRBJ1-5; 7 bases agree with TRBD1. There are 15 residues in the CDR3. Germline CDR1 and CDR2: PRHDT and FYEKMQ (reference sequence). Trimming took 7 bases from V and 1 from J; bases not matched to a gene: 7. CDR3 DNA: TGTGCCAGCATCCAACAGGGGCGCAGCAATCAGCCCCAGCATTTT. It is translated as CASIQQGRSNQPQHF.

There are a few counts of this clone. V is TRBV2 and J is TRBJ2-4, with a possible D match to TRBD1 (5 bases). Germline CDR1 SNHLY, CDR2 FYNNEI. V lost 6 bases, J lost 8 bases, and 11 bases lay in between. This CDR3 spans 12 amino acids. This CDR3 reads CASSRDEDIQYF. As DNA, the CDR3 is TGTGCCAGCAGCAGGGATGAGGACATTCAGTACTTC.

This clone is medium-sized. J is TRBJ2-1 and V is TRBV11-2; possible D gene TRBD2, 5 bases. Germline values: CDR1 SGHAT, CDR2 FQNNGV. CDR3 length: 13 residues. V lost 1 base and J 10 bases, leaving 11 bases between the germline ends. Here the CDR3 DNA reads TGTGCCAGCAGCTTAGCGGGATCACCCGAGCAGTTCTTC. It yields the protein CASSLAGSPEQFF.

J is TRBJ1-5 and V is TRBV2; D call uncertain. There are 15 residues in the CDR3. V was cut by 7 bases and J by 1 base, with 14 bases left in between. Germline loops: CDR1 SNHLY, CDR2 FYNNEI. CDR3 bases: TGTGCCAGCACCGAAGGCGGCAGCAGCAATCAGCCCCAGCATTTT. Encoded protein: CASTEGGSSNQPQHF. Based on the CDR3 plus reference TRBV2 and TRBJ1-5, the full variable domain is EPEVTQTPSHQVTQMGQEVILRCVPISNHLYFYWYRQILGQKVEFLVSFYNNEISEKSEIFDDQFSVERPDGSNFTLKIRSTKLEDSAMYFCASTEGGSSNQPQHFGDGTRLSIL.

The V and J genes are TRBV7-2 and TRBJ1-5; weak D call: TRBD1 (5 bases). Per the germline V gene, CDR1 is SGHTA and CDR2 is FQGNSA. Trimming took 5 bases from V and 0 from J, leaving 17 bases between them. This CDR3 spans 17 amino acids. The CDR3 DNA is TGTGCCAGCAGCCCCGGGGGGGGTTCCCTTAGCAATCAGCCCCAGCATTTT. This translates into CASSPGGGSLSNQPQHF. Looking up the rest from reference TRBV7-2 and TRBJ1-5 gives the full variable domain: GAGVSQSPSNKVTEKGKDVELRCDPISGHTALYWYRQSLGQGLEFLIYFQGNSAPDKSGLPSDRFSAERTGGSVSTLTIQRTQQEDSAVYLCASSPGGGSLSNQPQHFGDGTRLSIL.

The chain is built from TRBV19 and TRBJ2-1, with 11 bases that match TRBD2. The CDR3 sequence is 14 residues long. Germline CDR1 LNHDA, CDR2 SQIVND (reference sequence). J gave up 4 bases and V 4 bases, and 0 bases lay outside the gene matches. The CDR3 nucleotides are TGTGCCAGTAGTAGGACTAGCGGGTACAATGAGCAGTTCTTC. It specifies CASSRTSGYNEQFF.

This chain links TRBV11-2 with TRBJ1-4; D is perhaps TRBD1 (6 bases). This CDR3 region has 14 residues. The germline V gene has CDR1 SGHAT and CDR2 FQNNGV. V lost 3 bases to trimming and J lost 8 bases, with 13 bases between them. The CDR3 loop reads CASSLGQGWEKLFF. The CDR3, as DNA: TGTGCCAGCAGCTTGGGTCAGGGGTGGGAAAAACTGTTTTTT.

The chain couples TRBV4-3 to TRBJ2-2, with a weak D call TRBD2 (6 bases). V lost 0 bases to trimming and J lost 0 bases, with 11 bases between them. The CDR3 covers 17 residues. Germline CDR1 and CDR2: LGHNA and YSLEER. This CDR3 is CASSQDIAVPNTGELFF. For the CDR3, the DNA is TGCGCCAGCAGCCAAGATATAGCGGTGCCGAACACCGGGGAGCTGTTTTTT.

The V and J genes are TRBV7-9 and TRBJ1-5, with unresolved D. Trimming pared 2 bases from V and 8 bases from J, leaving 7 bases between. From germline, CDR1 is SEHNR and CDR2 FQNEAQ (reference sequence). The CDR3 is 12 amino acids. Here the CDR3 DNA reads TGTGCCAGCAGCTTAACGGTAGAGCCCCAGCATTTT. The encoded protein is CASSLTVEPQHF.

CDR3 nucleotides: TGTGCCAGCAGCGTCCAGGGGGCTAGGTATGGCTACACCTTC. Translating gives CASSVQGARYGYTF. The chain employs TRBV7-9 and TRBJ1-2; 8 bases are shared with TRBD1. The length of the CDR3 is 14 residues. In germline, CDR1 is SEHNR, CDR2 FQNEAQ (reference sequence). V lost 5 bases and J lost 5; bases outside the gene matches: 7.

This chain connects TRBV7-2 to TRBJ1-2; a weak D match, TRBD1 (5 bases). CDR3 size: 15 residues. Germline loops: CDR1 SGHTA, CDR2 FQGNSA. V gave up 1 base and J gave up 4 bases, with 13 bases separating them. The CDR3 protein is CASSLGQPTPYGYTF. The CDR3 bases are TGTGCCAGCAGCTTAGGACAGCCAACTCCCTATGGCTACACCTTC.

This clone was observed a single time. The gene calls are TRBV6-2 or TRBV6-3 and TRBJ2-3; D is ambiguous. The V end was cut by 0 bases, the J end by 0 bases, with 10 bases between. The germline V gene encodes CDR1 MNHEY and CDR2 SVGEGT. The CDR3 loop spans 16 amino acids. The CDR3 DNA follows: TGTGCCAGCAGTTACTCGGCAGGCCTAAGCACAGATACGCAGTATTTT. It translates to CASSYSAGLSTDTQYF.

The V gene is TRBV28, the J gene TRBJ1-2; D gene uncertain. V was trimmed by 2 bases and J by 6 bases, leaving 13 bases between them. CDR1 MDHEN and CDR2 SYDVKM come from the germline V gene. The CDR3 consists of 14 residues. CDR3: CASSLTGSENGYTF. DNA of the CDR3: TGTGCCAGCAGTTTAACGGGGAGTGAGAATGGCTACACCTTC.

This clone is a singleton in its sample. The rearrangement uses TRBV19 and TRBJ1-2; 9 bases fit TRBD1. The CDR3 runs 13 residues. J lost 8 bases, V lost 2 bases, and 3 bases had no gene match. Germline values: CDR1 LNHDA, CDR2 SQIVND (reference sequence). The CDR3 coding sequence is TGTGCCAGTAGTATAAACAGGGGGCAAGGCTACACCTTC. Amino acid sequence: CASSINRGQGYTF. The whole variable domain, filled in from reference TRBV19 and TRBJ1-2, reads DGGITQSPKYLFRKEGQNVTLSCEQNLNHDAMYWYRQDPGQGLRLIYYSQIVNDFQKGDIAEGYSVSREKKESFPLTVTSAQKNPTAFYLCASSINRGQGYTFGSGTRLTVV.